This T cell receptor (beta chain) was obtained from a study of T cells after yellow fever vaccination. The overall study: Preparing low-cell-number fractions relied on SMART-Seq v4 Ultra Low Input.

The TCR cDNA carried a universal primer site and UMIs from 5'RACE template switching. One entry per CDR3 protein, called by TCRdb with MiXCR from the 5' RACE reads. The sample has just under 600,000 distinct CDR3 sequences, approximately 13% seen once. Study-wide points: Repertoires sorted by FACS could include abundant clonotypes that are contaminants from the bulk population. At under 97% for CD4 and approximately 89% for CD8, most primary-vaccination clones showed up again after the booster.

The CDR3 consists of 13 residues. The germline V gene encodes CDR1 LGHDT and CDR2 YNNKEL (reference sequence). Trimming shortened V by 4 bases and J by 7 bases, and 11 bases separated the two germline ends. Note on this clonotype: The antigen is unknown.

The TCR comes from a man aged 30 to 45 who received the YFV17D yellow fever vaccine. The sample here was PBMCs, taken on the day of the yellow fever booster vaccination. The V gene is TRBV3-1, the J gene TRBJ2-1; D remains ambiguous. CDR3 in amino acids: CASSLSVVNEQFF. CDR3 DNA: TGTGCCAGCAGCCTCTCTGTGGTTAATGAGCAGTTCTTC.